This T cell receptor (beta chain) was identified in a study of T-cell memory formation after mild COVID-19. This clonotype has a count of ten or more. The 5'RACE method, run with constant-segment primers, produced TCR alpha and TCR beta cDNA libraries (carrying sample barcodes and UMIs). A single record per CDR3 protein comes from TCRdb applying MiXCR to the 5' RACE reads. The sample has around 220,000 distinct CDR3 sequences; 16% are singletons. Germline V lookup: CDR1 SGHTA, CDR2 FQGNSA. This CDR3 is built from 14 residues. Trimming stripped 5 bases from V and 5 bases from J, with 16 bases between. The V and J genes are TRBV7-2 and TRBJ2-7; the D gene is possibly TRBD2 (6 bases). This TCR came from a man younger than 35 who had mild COVID-19 (a few samples of this study predate the infection). Cell type and time point are not known. Sample: PBMCs or a T cell subset sorted from them (not recorded which). The CDR3 spells CASSPQTSIHEQYF. CDR3 in DNA: TGTGCCAGCAGCCCGCAGACTAGTATACACGAGCAGTACTTC.